A single T cell receptor (beta chain) is shown here with its context. This may be a read error: a much more frequent sequence differs by one nucleotide. The sample originates from a study of CD8 T cells in ankylosing spondylitis. A single record per CDR3 protein comes from TCRdb applying MiXCR to the 5' RACE reads. The repertoire has 150,000 to 200,000 distinct CDR3 sequences, 11% of them found once; the top ten carry around 29%. CDR1 and CDR2 (germline): MNHNS, SASEGT. The CDR3 sequence is 13 residues long. This chain uses TRBV6-1 with TRBJ2-1; TRBD1 might be the D (6 bases). The sample was blood, either unsorted or a sorted T cell fraction (not recorded which). This receptor was identified in a male donor with ankylosing spondylitis or in good health (not recorded which). This CDR3 is CTSSLYRDNEQFF. The CDR3 nucleotides read TGTACCAGCAGTCTATACAGGGACAATGAGCAGTTCTTC.